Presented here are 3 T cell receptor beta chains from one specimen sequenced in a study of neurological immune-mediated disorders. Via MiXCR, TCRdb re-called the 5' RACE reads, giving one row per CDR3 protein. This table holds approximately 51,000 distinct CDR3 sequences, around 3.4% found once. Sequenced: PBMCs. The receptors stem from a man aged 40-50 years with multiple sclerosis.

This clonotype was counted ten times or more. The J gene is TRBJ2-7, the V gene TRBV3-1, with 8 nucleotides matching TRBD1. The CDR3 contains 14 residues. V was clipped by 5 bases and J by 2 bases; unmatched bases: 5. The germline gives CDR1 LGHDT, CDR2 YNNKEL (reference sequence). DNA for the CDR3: TGTGCCAGCAGCTCCAGGGACAGGACCTACGAGCAGTACTTC. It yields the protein CASSSRDRTYEQYF.

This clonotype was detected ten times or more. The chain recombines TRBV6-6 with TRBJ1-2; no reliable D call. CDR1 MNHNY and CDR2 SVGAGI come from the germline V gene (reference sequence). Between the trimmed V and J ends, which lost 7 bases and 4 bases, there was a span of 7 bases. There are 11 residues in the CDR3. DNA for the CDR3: TGTGCCAGCAAGCAGATCTATGGCTACACCTTC. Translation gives CASKQIYGYTF.

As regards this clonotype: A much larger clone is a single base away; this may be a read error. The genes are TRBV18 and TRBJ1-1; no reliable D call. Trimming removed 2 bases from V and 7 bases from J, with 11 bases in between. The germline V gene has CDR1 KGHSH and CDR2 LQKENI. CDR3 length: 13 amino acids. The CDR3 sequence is CASSPVAMGEAFF. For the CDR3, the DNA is TGTGCCAGCTCACCAGTCGCGATGGGTGAAGCTTTCTTT. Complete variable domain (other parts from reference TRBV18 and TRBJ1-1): NAGVMQNPRHLVRRRGQEARLRCSPMKGHSHVYWYRQLPEEGLKFMVYLQKENIIDESGMPKERFSAEFPKEGPSILRIQQVVRGDSAAYFCASSPVAMGEAFFGQGTRLTVV.